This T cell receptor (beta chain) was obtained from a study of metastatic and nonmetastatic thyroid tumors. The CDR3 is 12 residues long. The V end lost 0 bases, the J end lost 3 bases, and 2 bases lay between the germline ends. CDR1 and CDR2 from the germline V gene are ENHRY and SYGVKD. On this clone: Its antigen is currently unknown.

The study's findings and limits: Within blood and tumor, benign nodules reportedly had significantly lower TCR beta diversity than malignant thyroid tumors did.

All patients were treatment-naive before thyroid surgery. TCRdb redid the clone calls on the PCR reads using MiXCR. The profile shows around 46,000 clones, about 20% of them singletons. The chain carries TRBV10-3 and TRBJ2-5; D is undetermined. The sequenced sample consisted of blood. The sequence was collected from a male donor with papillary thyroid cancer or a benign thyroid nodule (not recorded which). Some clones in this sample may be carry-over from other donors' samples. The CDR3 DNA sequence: TGTGCCATCAGTGAGTCAAAAGAGACCCAGTACTTC. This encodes CAISESKETQYF.